This T cell receptor (beta chain) came from a study of identical twins. This clonotype was picked up a small number of times. The CDR3 sequence is 13 residues long. Germline-derived CDR1 and CDR2 are SQVTM and ANQGSEA. V lost 3 bases and J 3 bases, leaving 12 bases between the germline ends. TCRdb re-called the 5' RACE reads through MiXCR, storing one row per CDR3 protein. The sample lists about 240,000 distinct CDR3 sequences, around 7.6% occurring once. These data were also filed under a second study, of yellow fever vaccine responses in identical twins.

The sequenced material came from CD8+ T cells sorted from blood. The V call is TRBV29-1, the J call TRBJ2-7; weak D call: TRBD1 (6 bases). This sequence was found in a woman aged 18-29 years in good health. CDR3 sequence (DNA): TGCAGCGTTGAGCCAGGGGATGACTACGAGCAGTACTTC. Protein sequence: CSVEPGDDYEQYF.